One and the same sample provided the 12 T cell receptor beta chains below, sequenced in a study of OX40 agonist ivuxolimab in advanced cancers. Some clones are missing from TCRdb's copy, which holds only in-frame ones; the method was immunoSEQ multiplex PCR. The sample holds around 98,000 clones; around nine tenths are singletons and the top ten take 0.5%. The starting material was CD4+ or CD8+ T cells sorted from blood, obtained in a trial of the OX40 agonist ivuxolimab. All receptors come from an adult with an advanced solid tumor such as melanoma, head and neck, liver or kidney cancer.

This clone appeared a few times. This chain's CDR3 is CASSLDVVEDRGKNTEAFF. DNA for the CDR3: TGTGCCAGCAGTTTAGATGTAGTGGAAGACAGGGGGAAGAACACTGAAGCTTTCTTT. The chain couples TRBV28 to TRBJ1-1, with TRBD1 matching over 9 bases. The germline gives CDR1 MDHEN, CDR2 SYDVKM. The CDR3 runs 19 residues. Trimming cost V 2 bases and J 1 base; bases outside gene matches: 14.

The chain has TRBV5-1 and TRBJ1-1, with 8 nucleotides matching TRBD1. Per germline, CDR1 SGHRS and CDR2 YFSETQ. The CDR3 consists of 13 residues. The junction had 7 bases not matched to a gene; V was cut back by 2 bases and J by 10 bases. The CDR3 reads CASSFRQGWAAFF. The DNA for the CDR3 is TGCGCCAGCAGCTTTAGACAGGGGTGGGCAGCTTTCTTT.

V gene TRBV5-1 combines with J gene TRBJ2-5; possibly TRBD2 for D (7 bases). This CDR3 spans 15 amino acids. Trimming removed 0 bases from V and 5 bases from J, with 14 bases in between. Per the germline V gene, CDR1 is SGHRS and CDR2 is YFSETQ. The CDR3 sequence: CASSLEGGPGETQYF. CDR3 sequence (DNA): TGCGCCAGCAGCTTGGAGGGGGGGCCCGGGGAGACCCAGTACTTC.

J is TRBJ1-3 and V is TRBV9, with unresolved D. This CDR3 comprises 13 residues. The germline V gene encodes CDR1 SGDLS and CDR2 YYNGEE. V lost 3 bases and J lost 4, with 8 bases in between. CDR3 DNA sequence: TGTGCCAGCAGCGAGAACGCCGGAAACACCATATATTTT. It translates to CASSENAGNTIYF.

The V call is TRBV19, the J call TRBJ2-6; 9 bases agree with TRBD1. Germline CDR1 is LNHDA and CDR2 is SQIVND (reference sequence). V trimming: 7 bases; J trimming: 2 bases; junction bases outside the gene matches: 12. This CDR3 comprises 18 residues. The CDR3 DNA is TGTGCCAGTATCGCTTCGGGACAGGGAGGCCCTGGGGCCAACGTCCTGACTTTC. It is translated as CASIASGQGGPGANVLTF.

The rearrangement links TRBV12-5 to TRBJ2-1; D is possibly TRBD1 or TRBD2 (5 bases each). Germline V CDR1 and CDR2: LGHNT, FRNRAP. V shed 7 bases and J shed 3 bases, with 10 bases lying between them. The CDR3 covers 13 residues. The CDR3 DNA sequence: TGTGCTAGTGCCTTGGGGGTCTACAATGAGCAGTTCTTC. It specifies CASALGVYNEQFF.

The genes are TRBV19 and TRBJ1-5; D is unclear. This CDR3 contains 12 residues. Germline V gene data show CDR1 as LNHDA and CDR2 as SQIVND (reference sequence). Trimming left V 5 bases short and J 6 bases short, with 8 bases between. CDR3 in DNA: TGTGCCAGTAGTGATCTAAGTCAGCCCCAGCATTTT. Its translation is CASSDLSQPQHF. Complete variable domain (other parts from reference TRBV19 and TRBJ1-5): DGGITQSPKYLFRKEGQNVTLSCEQNLNHDAMYWYRQDPGQGLRLIYYSQIVNDFQKGDIAEGYSVSREKKESFPLTVTSAQKNPTAFYLCASSDLSQPQHFGDGTRLSIL.

J is TRBJ1-4 and V is TRBV29-1, with a possible D match to TRBD1 (6 bases). The V and J ends lost 7 bases and 7 bases respectively, with 22 bases between them. The CDR3 is 15 amino acids. CDR1 is SQVTM, CDR2 ANQGSEA, per germline. The CDR3 bases are TGCAGCGGATTAAAAACCCGGGACACTGGTGAAAAACTGTTTTTT. Translation: CSGLKTRDTGEKLFF. Full variable domain (remainder filled in from reference TRBV29-1 and TRBJ1-4): SAVISQKPSRDICQRGTSLTIQCQVDSQVTMMFWYRQQPGQSLTLIATANQGSEATYESGFVIDKFPISRPNLTFSTLTVSNMSPEDSSIYLCSGLKTRDTGEKLFFGSGTQLSVL.

The chain couples TRBV7-6 to TRBJ2-5, with D perhaps matching TRBD1 (6 bases). Germline CDR1 and CDR2: SGHVS and FNYEAQ. The V gene lost 1 base and the J gene lost 2 bases, with 8 bases spanning the gap. This CDR3 spans 14 amino acids. The CDR3 DNA reads as TGTGCCAGCAGCTTAGGGACAGCACAAGAGACCCAGTACTTC. Its translation is CASSLGTAQETQYF.

V is TRBV25-1 and J is TRBJ1-5, with 8 bases aligning to TRBD1. Per the germline V gene, CDR1 is MGHDK and CDR2 is SYGVNS. The CDR3 extends over 15 amino acids. V lost 3 bases and J lost 4; bases outside the gene matches: 5. This CDR3 reads CASSDTTGENQPQHF. In DNA form, the CDR3 reads TGTGCCAGCAGTGATACGACAGGGGAGAATCAGCCCCAGCATTTT.

The DNA of the CDR3 is TGTGCCAGCTCACCAGGACAGGGAAACCTCTACGAGCAGTACTTC. Amino acids: CASSPGQGNLYEQYF. The chain uses TRBV18 and TRBJ2-7; 8 bases agree with TRBD1. The CDR3 length is 15 residues. Germline V gene data show CDR1 as KGHSH and CDR2 as LQKENI. Trimming at V came to 2 bases and at J to 3 bases, leaving 6 bases not matched to a gene. The full variable domain, its missing parts supplied by reference TRBV18 and TRBJ2-7, is NAGVMQNPRHLVRRRGQEARLRCSPMKGHSHVYWYRQLPEEGLKFMVYLQKENIIDESGMPKERFSAEFPKEGPSILRIQQVVRGDSAAYFCASSPGQGNLYEQYFGPGTRLTVT.

The chain employs TRBV18 and TRBJ2-1; D possibly corresponds to TRBD1 (6 bases). The germline gives CDR1 KGHSH, CDR2 LQKENI. The CDR3 contains 14 residues. Deletions cut 4 bases from V and 8 bases from J, with 15 bases between. The DNA of the CDR3 is TGTGCCAGCTCACAAACCACTGGGGGCGATGAGCAGTTCTTC. Translating gives CASSQTTGGDEQFF.